One and the same sample provided the 19 T cell receptor beta chains below, sequenced in a study of blood T cell repertoires in COVID-19. Profiled with immunoSEQ multiplex PCR; TCRdb holds only in-frame clones, not every one. The sample yields 300,000 to 450,000 clones, over 75% seen once. Material: PBMCs or T cells enriched from blood (not recorded which). The receptors were sampled from a man between 25 and 39 years old who had recovered from COVID-19.

This clone showed up just once. The same CDR3 is also encoded by other DNA sequences in this sample. V usage is TRBV7-9 and J usage is TRBJ1-5; D gene unclear. The V end was cut by 5 bases, the J end by 6 bases, with 11 bases between. The CDR3 runs to 13 residues. Germline V gene lookup returns CDR1 SEHNR and CDR2 FQNEAQ (reference sequence). Here the CDR3 DNA reads TGTGCCAGCAGCAAGGAAGGAGGTCAGCCCCAGCATTTT. Translated, it gives CASSKEGGQPQHF.

This chain joins TRBV29-1 and TRBJ1-3; 7 positions agree with TRBD1. V trimming: 4 bases; J trimming: 4 bases; junction bases outside the gene matches: 13. This CDR3 has 16 amino acids. Germline V gene sequence: CDR1 SQVTM, CDR2 ANQGSEA. The DNA for the CDR3 is TGCAGCGTTGTCTTACAGGGGCCCGTCTTCGGAAACACCATATATTTT. Protein sequence: CSVVLQGPVFGNTIYF.

This clone has only a few counts. The rearrangement links TRBV28 to TRBJ2-7; maybe TRBD2 (6 bases). Trimming took 8 bases from V and 3 from J, leaving 11 bases between them. The CDR3 runs 12 residues. From germline, CDR1 is MDHEN and CDR2 SYDVKM. In nucleotides, the CDR3 is TGTGCCAGCCGGGGACTTCTCTACGAGCAGTACTTC. It yields the protein CASRGLLYEQYF.

The chain employs TRBV6-5 and TRBJ1-2, with 8 nucleotides matching TRBD1. The CDR3 spans 13 residues. V lost 6 bases and J lost 6; bases outside the gene matches: 6. Looked up from germline, CDR1 is MNHEY and CDR2 is SVGAGI. CDR3 sequence (DNA): TGTGCCAGCAGATACAGGGGGTTGGATGGCTACACCTTC. Its protein product is CASRYRGLDGYTF.

The chain links TRBV4-1 to TRBJ1-5; D unclear. The CDR3 spans 15 residues. V shed 4 bases and J shed 0 bases, with 10 bases lying between them. The germline V gene has CDR1 MGHRA and CDR2 YSYEKL. The CDR3 sequence is CASSLYQDSNQPQHF. The CDR3 coding sequence is TGCGCCAGCAGCCTATACCAGGATAGCAATCAGCCCCAGCATTTT.

Comment on this clone: The sample contains more than one DNA sequence encoding this CDR3. The genes are TRBV19 and TRBJ1-1; D is possibly TRBD1 (6 bases). The germline V gene has CDR1 LNHDA and CDR2 SQIVND (reference sequence). CDR3 length: 14 residues. V lost 6 bases and J lost 0, with 11 bases in between. The CDR3 region is CASRNRDMNTEAFF. CDR3 in DNA: TGTGCCAGTAGAAACAGGGACATGAACACTGAAGCTTTCTTT.

This chain's CDR3 is CASSPSGAYEQYF. CDR3 sequence (DNA): TGTGCCAGCTCACCCTCAGGGGCCTACGAGCAGTACTTC. This rearrangement joins TRBV18 to TRBJ2-7; D is perhaps TRBD1 (6 bases). In germline, CDR1 is KGHSH, CDR2 LQKENI. The CDR3 totals 13 residues. Between the trimmed V and J ends, which lost 3 bases and 2 bases, there was a span of 8 bases.

The J gene is TRBJ1-5, the V gene TRBV7-9, with a tentative D call TRBD1 (5 bases). The CDR3 loop spans 13 amino acids. V dropped 5 bases and J dropped 9 bases, with 14 bases sitting between them. The germline V gene encodes CDR1 SEHNR and CDR2 FQNEAQ (reference sequence). CDR3: CASSTQGLGPQHF. The CDR3 region has the DNA TGTGCCAGCAGCACCCAGGGACTAGGGCCCCAGCATTTT.

The V call is TRBV7-2, the J call TRBJ1-1; D ambiguous. Germline CDR1 and CDR2: SGHTA and FQGNSA. Trimming pared 2 bases from V and 7 bases from J, leaving 14 bases between. The CDR3 totals 14 residues. This CDR3 is CASSLYGRHSEAFF. DNA for the CDR3: TGTGCCAGCAGCTTATATGGTAGGCACAGTGAAGCTTTCTTT.

On this clone itself: Within the sample, other DNA sequences also encode this same CDR3. The chain combines TRBV6-5 with TRBJ1-2; D ambiguous. V lost 0 bases and J 8 bases, leaving 10 bases between the germline ends. Per germline, CDR1 MNHEY and CDR2 SVGAGI. CDR3 length equals 13 residues. CDR3 in DNA: TGTGCCAGCAGTTACTCGGCCGGGAGCGGCTACACCTTC. Protein product: CASSYSAGSGYTF.

This chain uses TRBV7-9 with TRBJ1-1, with D perhaps matching TRBD1 (6 bases). CDR3 length: 16 amino acids. Trimming removed 3 bases at V and 8 bases at J, with 22 bases between. Germline V gene data show CDR1 as SEHNR and CDR2 as FQNEAQ (reference sequence). This chain's CDR3 is CASSFAGANTGTEAFF. CDR3 sequence (DNA): TGTGCCAGCAGCTTCGCGGGGGCCAACACCGGGACAGAAGCTTTCTTT. The variable domain in full, completed from reference TRBV7-9 and TRBJ1-1, reads DTGVSQNPRHKITKRGQNVTFRCDPISEHNRLYWYRQTLGQGPEFLTYFQNEAQLEKSRLLSDRFSAERPKGSFSTLEIQRTEQGDSAMYLCASSFAGANTGTEAFFGQGTRLTVV.

The chain links TRBV12-3 or TRBV12-4 to TRBJ1-4; perhaps TRBD1 as D (5 bases). This CDR3 region has 12 residues. V lost 4 bases, J lost 8 bases, and 8 bases lay in between. The CDR3, as DNA: TGTGCCAGCAGTTCGACAGCGGAAAAACTGTTTTTT. It yields the protein CASSSTAEKLFF.

V gene TRBV6-5 combines with J gene TRBJ1-2; D may be TRBD1 (6 bases). This CDR3 is 15 amino acids long. With 6 bases removed from V and 6 bases from J, the gap between germline ends came to 20 bases. Germline CDR1 and CDR2: MNHEY and SVGAGI. CDR3 region: CASRIQGRVGDGYTF. The CDR3 DNA is TGTGCCAGCAGGATACAGGGCCGGGTAGGCGATGGCTACACCTTC.

The rearrangement uses TRBV19 and TRBJ1-5; a possible D gene is TRBD1 (5 bases). The CDR3 covers 13 residues. Trimming left V 6 bases short and J 7 bases short, with 13 bases between. Germline assignment: CDR1 LNHDA and CDR2 SQIVND (reference sequence). The chain's CDR3 is CASSPRGGQPQHF. The CDR3 nucleotides read TGTGCCAGTAGCCCACGGGGGGGGCAGCCCCAGCATTTT. The entire variable domain, with the rest obtained from reference TRBV19 and TRBJ1-5, is as follows: DGGITQSPKYLFRKEGQNVTLSCEQNLNHDAMYWYRQDPGQGLRLIYYSQIVNDFQKGDIAEGYSVSREKKESFPLTVTSAQKNPTAFYLCASSPRGGQPQHFGDGTRLSIL.

The CDR3 nucleotides are TGTGCCAGCAGCCTGGGACATGTCGGGGCCAACGTCCTGACTTTC. Translated: CASSLGHVGANVLTF. The rearrangement uses TRBV7-9 and TRBJ2-6; perhaps TRBD1 as D (6 bases). The length of the CDR3 is 15 residues. Between the trimmed V and J ends, which lost 5 bases and 4 bases, there was a span of 12 bases. Germline V gene lookup returns CDR1 SEHNR and CDR2 FQNEAQ (reference sequence).

The V gene is TRBV9, the J gene TRBJ2-5; 9 bases agree with TRBD2. V lost 4 bases to trimming and J lost 2 bases; unmatched junction nucleotides: 9. The CDR3 is 16 residues long. The germline V gene has CDR1 SGDLS and CDR2 YYNGEE. CDR3 nucleotide sequence: TGTGCCAGCAGCATCGGGACTAGCCCTTTTCAAGAGACCCAGTACTTC. Translation gives CASSIGTSPFQETQYF.

In its sample, this clone was seen once. The chain links TRBV5-1 to TRBJ2-5; 7 bases are shared with TRBD2. CDR3 length: 15 residues. V gave up 7 bases and J gave up 2 bases; unmatched junction bases: 11. CDR1 SGHRS and CDR2 YFSETQ come from the germline V gene. This CDR3 is CASGKNFGGQETQYF. Written as DNA, the CDR3 is TGCGCCAGCGGCAAAAATTTCGGGGGGCAAGAGACCCAGTACTTC. The whole variable domain, filled in from reference TRBV5-1 and TRBJ2-5, reads KAGVTQTPRYLIKTRGQQVTLSCSPISGHRSVSWYQQTPGQGLQFLFEYFSETQRNKGNFPGRFSGRQFSNSRSEMNVSTLELGDSALYLCASGKNFGGQETQYFGPGTRLLVL.

The gene calls are TRBV5-6 and TRBJ1-2, with TRBD1 as a possible D gene (6 bases). The ends were cut back, 4 bases at V and 4 bases at J, with 14 bases in the middle. The CDR3 spans 14 residues. The germline gives CDR1 SGHDT, CDR2 YYEEEE. Here the CDR3 DNA reads TGTGCCAGCAGCAGGACAGCCAGTTCCTATGGCTACACCTTC. Translating it yields CASSRTASSYGYTF.

The V call is TRBV9, the J call TRBJ2-3; tentatively, D is TRBD2 (7 bases). V dropped 5 bases and J dropped 0 bases, with 13 bases sitting between them. The length of the CDR3 is 15 residues. Germline V gives CDR1 SGDLS, CDR2 YYNGEE. The CDR3 coding sequence is TGTGCCAGCAGTAGGGGGGGCTCCAGCACAGATACGCAGTATTTT. Translating it yields CASSRGGSSTDTQYF.